The source of this TCR beta chain is a study of cytomegalovirus exposure and HLA in healthy donors. Sequencing was performed with immunoSEQ multiplex PCR; in TCRdb, only in-frame clones are kept and a portion is missing. The table lists 110,000 to 150,000 clones, roughly nine tenths of them singletons. With V trimmed by 4 bases and J by 1 base, 7 bases remained unmatched. The CDR3 runs to 17 residues. Germline V lookup: CDR1 SGDLS, CDR2 YYNGEE. This rearrangement joins TRBV9 to TRBJ2-5; TRBD2 matches at 13 bases. The origin of this receptor is a man in his late teens or twenties in good health and CMV-seronegative. The sequenced material came from PBMCs. The CDR3 region is CASSPRGLAGAQETQYF. CDR3 in DNA: TGTGCCAGCAGCCCCCGAGGACTAGCGGGGGCCCAAGAGACCCAGTACTTC.